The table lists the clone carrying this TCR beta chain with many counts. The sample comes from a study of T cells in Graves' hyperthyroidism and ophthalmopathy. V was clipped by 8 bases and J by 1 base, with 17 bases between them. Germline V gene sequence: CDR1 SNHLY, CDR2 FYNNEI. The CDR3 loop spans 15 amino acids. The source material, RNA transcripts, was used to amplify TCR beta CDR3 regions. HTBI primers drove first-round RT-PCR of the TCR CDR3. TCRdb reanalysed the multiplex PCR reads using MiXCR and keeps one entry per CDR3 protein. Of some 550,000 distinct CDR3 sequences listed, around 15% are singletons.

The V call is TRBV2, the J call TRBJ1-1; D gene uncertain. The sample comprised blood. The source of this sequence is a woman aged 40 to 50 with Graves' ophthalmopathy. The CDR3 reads CASQIEGSPNTEAFF. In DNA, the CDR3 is TGTGCCAGCCAAATAGAGGGCAGCCCGAACACTGAAGCTTTCTTT.